This TCR beta chain is drawn from a study of blood T cell repertoires in COVID-19. In the study overall: The analysed material was cDNA or gDNA that came from T cells, B-cell-depleted T cells, or PBMCs.

The germline gives CDR1 KGHSH, CDR2 LQKENI. Germline trimming cut 3 bases from V and 5 bases from J; bases unmatched to any gene: 7. This CDR3 has 15 amino acids. TCRdb's table, derived via immunoSEQ multiplex PCR, lists solely in-frame clones and lacks some. The sample gives some 130,000 clones, 87% of which show up once; 2% to 3% is in the top ten. The J gene is TRBJ2-5, the V gene TRBV18; TRBD2 agrees at 9 bases. This TCR was sampled from a man aged 50 to 59 with active COVID-19. The sequenced sample consisted of peripheral blood. In DNA, the CDR3 is TGTGCCAGCTCACCTTTCGCGGGGGGGCAGGAGACCCAGTACTTC. Protein product: CASSPFAGGQETQYF.